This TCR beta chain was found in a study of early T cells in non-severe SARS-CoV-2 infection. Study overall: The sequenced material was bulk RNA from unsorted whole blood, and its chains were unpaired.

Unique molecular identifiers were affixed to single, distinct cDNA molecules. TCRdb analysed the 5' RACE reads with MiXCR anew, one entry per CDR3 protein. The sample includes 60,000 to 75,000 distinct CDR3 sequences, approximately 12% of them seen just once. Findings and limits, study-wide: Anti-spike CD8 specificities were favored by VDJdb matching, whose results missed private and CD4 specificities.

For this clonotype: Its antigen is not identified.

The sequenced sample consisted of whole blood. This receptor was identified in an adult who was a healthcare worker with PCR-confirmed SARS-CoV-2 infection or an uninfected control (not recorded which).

CDR3 region: CSARGQGHYGYTF. CDR3 DNA: TGCAGCGCCCGGGGACAGGGGCACTATGGCTACACCTTC. The chain is built from TRBV29-1 and TRBJ1-2, with 10 bases fitting TRBD1. CDR3 length equals 13 residues. The V segment lost 7 bases and the J segment 3 bases; nucleotides outside the gene matches: 5. CDR1 and CDR2 (germline): SQVTM, ANQGSEA.